The 3 T cell receptor beta chains below come from one sample, sequenced in a study of early T cells in non-severe SARS-CoV-2 infection. One entry per CDR3 protein, called by TCRdb with MiXCR from the 5' RACE reads. The sample holds roughly 80,000 distinct CDR3 sequences, roughly an eighth seen once. The specimen sequenced was whole blood. These receptor sequences come from an adult who was a healthcare worker with PCR-confirmed SARS-CoV-2 infection or an uninfected control (not recorded which).

The gene calls are TRBV7-8 and TRBJ1-1, with a possible D match to TRBD1 (6 bases). The CDR3 spans 15 residues. V lost 5 bases and J lost 6, with 19 bases in between. The germline gives CDR1 SGHVS, CDR2 FQNEAQ. CDR3 protein: CASSAKGGQGPEAFF. The CDR3 coding sequence is TGTGCCAGCAGCGCCAAGGGGGGCCAGGGCCCTGAAGCTTTCTTT.

The chain is built from TRBV7-6 and TRBJ1-2; no definite D call. The CDR3 is 12 residues long. Germline V gives CDR1 SGHVS, CDR2 FNYEAQ. The ends were cut back, 4 bases at V and 8 bases at J, with 11 bases in the middle. The DNA of the CDR3 is TGTGCCAGCAGCTCCACAACTGGAGGCTACACCTTC. This encodes CASSSTTGGYTF.

The chain has TRBV7-9 and TRBJ1-2; 8 bases match TRBD1. This CDR3 contains 15 residues. V was clipped by 1 base and J by 4 bases; unmatched bases: 5. Germline V gene data show CDR1 as SEHNR and CDR2 as FQNEAQ (reference sequence). This CDR3 is CASSLETGEIYGYTF. The CDR3 DNA is TGTGCCAGCAGCTTAGAGACAGGGGAAATCTATGGCTACACCTTC.